This T cell receptor (beta chain) was found in a study of CD8 T cells in ankylosing spondylitis. TCRdb recomputed calls from the 5' RACE reads with MiXCR, one row per CDR3 protein. Of fewer than 450,000 distinct CDR3 sequences listed, roughly 18% were seen once; the top ten hold approximately 1%. Worth noting for this clonotype: The antigen remains undetermined.

Per germline, CDR1 KGHDR and CDR2 SFDVKD. CDR3 length equals 14 residues. The germline V and J ends were trimmed by 3 bases and 10 bases, with 17 bases remaining between them. Whole-study results and caveats: In synovial fluid and blood from reactive arthritis, some motif variants were previously reported. Ankylosing spondylitis blood seemed to carry a telltale TCR beta motif made of several highly homologous variants.

The source of this sequence is a male donor with ankylosing spondylitis. V is TRBV24-1 and J is TRBJ1-1; no firm D call. Sequencing was performed on blood, either unsorted or a sorted T cell fraction (not recorded which). The CDR3, as DNA: TGTGCCACCAGTGATCACCGGGCCTTTTTGGGAGCTTTCTTT. It translates to CATSDHRAFLGAFF.